The 5 T cell receptor beta chains below come from one sample, sequenced in a study of blood T cell repertoires in COVID-19. Clones were read by immunoSEQ multiplex PCR, and TCRdb kept only the in-frame ones, dropping some. The table includes about 200,000 clones, about 84% detected once. Sequenced input: peripheral blood. The receptors shown here come from a woman older than 75 with acute or convalescent COVID-19.

In the case of this clone: One end of the junction does not line up with germline, which may come from a read error. The chain employs TRBV28 and TRBJ2-1, with D possibly matching TRBD1 (6 bases). This CDR3 comprises 13 residues. Germline loops: CDR1 MDHEN, CDR2 SYDVKM. The CDR3 loop is CASTYTGYNERFF. In DNA form, the CDR3 reads TGTGCCAGTACTTATACAGGGTACAATGAGCGGTTCTTC.

This clone was observed at least ten times. The V gene is TRBV3-1 (or the pseudogene TRBV3-2), the J gene TRBJ1-1; D unresolved. CDR1 is LGHDT and CDR2 is YNNKEL in the germline V gene (reference sequence). The CDR3 has 13 residues. Trimming left V 5 bases short and J 5 bases short, with 12 bases between. CDR3 amino acids: CASSALGGTEAFF. In DNA, the CDR3 is TGTGCCAGCAGCGCACTGGGAGGGACTGAAGCTTTCTTT.

The chain recombines TRBV5-1 with TRBJ2-1, with 10 bases aligning to TRBD2. Germline V gene sequence: CDR1 SGHRS, CDR2 YFSETQ. The CDR3 consists of 15 residues. The V and J ends lost 0 bases and 7 bases, in that order; junction bases with no gene match: 4. CDR3 coding DNA: TGCGCCAGCAGCTTGGGGGCTAGCGGGAGTAATGAGCAGTTCTTC. This encodes CASSLGASGSNEQFF.

V gene TRBV6-6 combines with J gene TRBJ2-1; 9 nucleotides align to TRBD2. CDR1 and CDR2 (germline): MNHNY, SVGAGI (reference sequence). The CDR3 extends over 12 amino acids. Unmatched junction bases numbered 9, after V lost 8 bases and J lost 13 bases. CDR3 sequence reads: CASALAGIGQFF. The DNA of the CDR3 is TGTGCCAGCGCCCTAGCGGGAATCGGTCAGTTCTTC.

The genes are TRBV3-1 (or the pseudogene TRBV3-2) and TRBJ2-3; D possibly corresponds to TRBD1 (6 bases). V was trimmed by 4 bases and J by 0 bases, leaving 8 bases between them. CDR3 length: 14 residues. Germline V CDR1 and CDR2: LGHDT, YNNKEL (reference sequence). DNA of the CDR3: TGTGCCAGCAGCCTCGGGACAAGCACAGATACGCAGTATTTT. The encoded protein is CASSLGTSTDTQYF.